This T cell receptor (beta chain) was identified in a study of TIL therapy for anti-PD-1-resistant metastatic lung cancer. Time point: pre-treatment sample, taken before nivolumab and TIL therapy. The libraries were made with immunoSEQ v3. The table came from immunoSEQ multiplex PCR; TCRdb's copy has only in-frame clones and leaves some out. The sample lists 50,000 or so clones, around 79% seen once, with around 4.8% in the top ten. This clonotype was obtained from a woman aged 25-85 years with non-small cell lung cancer. The sample in question was blood, obtained at baseline.

CDR3 loop: CASREAAGGLKTQYF. CDR3 in DNA: TGTGCCAGCAGGGAGGCGGCAGGGGGATTAAAGACCCAGTACTTC. V and J are TRBV6-1 and TRBJ2-5; 7 nucleotides line up with TRBD1. In germline, CDR1 is MNHNS, CDR2 SASEGT. CDR3 length equals 15 residues. V dropped 6 bases and J dropped 6; count of bases not matched to a gene: 13.